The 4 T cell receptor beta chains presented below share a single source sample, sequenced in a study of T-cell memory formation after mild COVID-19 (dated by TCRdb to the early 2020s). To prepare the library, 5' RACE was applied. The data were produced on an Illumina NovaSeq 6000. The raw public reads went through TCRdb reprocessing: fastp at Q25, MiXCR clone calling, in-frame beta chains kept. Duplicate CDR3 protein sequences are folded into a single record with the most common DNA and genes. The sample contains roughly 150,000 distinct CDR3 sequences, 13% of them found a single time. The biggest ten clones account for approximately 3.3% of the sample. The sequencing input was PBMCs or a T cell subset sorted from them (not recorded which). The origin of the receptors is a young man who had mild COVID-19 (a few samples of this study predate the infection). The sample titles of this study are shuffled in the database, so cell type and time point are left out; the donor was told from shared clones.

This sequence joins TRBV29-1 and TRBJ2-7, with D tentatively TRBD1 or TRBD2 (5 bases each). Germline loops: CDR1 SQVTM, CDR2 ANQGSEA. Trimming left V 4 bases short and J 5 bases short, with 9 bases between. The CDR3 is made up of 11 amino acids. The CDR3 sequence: CSVGGGNEQYF. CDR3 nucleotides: TGCAGCGTTGGTGGGGGAAACGAGCAGTACTTC.

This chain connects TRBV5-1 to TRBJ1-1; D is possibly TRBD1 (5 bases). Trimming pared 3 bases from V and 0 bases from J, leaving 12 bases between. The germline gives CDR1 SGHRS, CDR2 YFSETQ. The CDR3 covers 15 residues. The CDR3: CASSSRTSMNTEAFF. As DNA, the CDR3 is TGCGCCAGCAGCTCTCGGACATCCATGAACACTGAAGCTTTCTTT.

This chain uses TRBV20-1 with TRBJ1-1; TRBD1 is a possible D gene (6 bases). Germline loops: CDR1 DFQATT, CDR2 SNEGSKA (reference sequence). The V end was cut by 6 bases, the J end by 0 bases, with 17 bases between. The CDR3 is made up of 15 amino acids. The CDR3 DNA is TGCAGTGCAAAGCCCGGGGGCCGCATGAACACTGAAGCTTTCTTT. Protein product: CSAKPGGRMNTEAFF.

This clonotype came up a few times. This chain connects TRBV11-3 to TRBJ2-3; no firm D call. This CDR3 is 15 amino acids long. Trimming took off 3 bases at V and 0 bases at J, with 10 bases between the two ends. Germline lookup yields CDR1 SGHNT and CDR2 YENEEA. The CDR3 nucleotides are TGTGCCAGCAGCTTTGGCCGGGTTAGCACAGATACGCAGTATTTT. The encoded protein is CASSFGRVSTDTQYF. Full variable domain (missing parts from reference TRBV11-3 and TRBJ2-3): EAGVVQSPRYKIIEKKQPVAFWCNPISGHNTLYWYLQNLGQGPELLIRYENEEAVDDSQLPKDRFSAERLKGVDSTLKIQPAELGDSAVYLCASSFGRVSTDTQYFGPGTRLTVL.